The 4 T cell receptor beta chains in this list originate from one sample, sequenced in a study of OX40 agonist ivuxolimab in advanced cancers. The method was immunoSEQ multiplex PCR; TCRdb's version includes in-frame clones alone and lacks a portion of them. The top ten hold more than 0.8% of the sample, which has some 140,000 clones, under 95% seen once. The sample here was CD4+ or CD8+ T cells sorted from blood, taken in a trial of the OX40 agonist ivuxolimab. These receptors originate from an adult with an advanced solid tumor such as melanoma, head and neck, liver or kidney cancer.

The CDR3 nucleotides are TGTGCCAGCAGCGCCCAAGGTCGGGGGGCAGATACGCAGTATTTT. Protein product: CASSAQGRGADTQYF. The chain has TRBV9 and TRBJ2-3; TRBD2 agrees at 7 bases. The trim removed 3 bases at V and 4 bases at J, leaving 8 bases unmatched. CDR3 length equals 15 residues. Looked up from germline, CDR1 is SGDLS and CDR2 is YYNGEE.

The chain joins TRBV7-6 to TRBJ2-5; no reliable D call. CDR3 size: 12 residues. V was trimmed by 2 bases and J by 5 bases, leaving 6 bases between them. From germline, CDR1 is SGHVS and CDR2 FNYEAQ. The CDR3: CASSLSLETQYF. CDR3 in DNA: TGTGCCAGCAGCTTATCTCTGGAGACCCAGTACTTC.

This CDR3 reads CASSLDGAGTNTGELFF. The CDR3 nucleotides are TGCGCCAGCAGCTTGGACGGTGCGGGAACTAACACCGGGGAGCTGTTTTTT. V usage is TRBV5-1 and J usage is TRBJ2-2, with a tentative D call TRBD2 (6 bases). Per germline, CDR1 SGHRS and CDR2 YFSETQ. The CDR3 runs to 17 residues. The ends were cut back, 0 bases at V and 2 bases at J, with 14 bases in the middle.

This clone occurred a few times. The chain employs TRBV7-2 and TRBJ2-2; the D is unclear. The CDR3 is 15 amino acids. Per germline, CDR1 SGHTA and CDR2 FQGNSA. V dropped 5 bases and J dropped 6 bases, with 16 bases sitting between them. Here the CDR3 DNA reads TGTGCCAGCAGCCCCCCCAGATCGGGCGCCGGGGAGCTGTTTTTT. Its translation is CASSPPRSGAGELFF.